This passage covers 10 T cell receptor beta chains from one sample sequenced in a study of CXCR3-negative and CXCR3-positive naive CD8 T cells. Whole-study findings and limits: Greater hydrophobicity was found in TRB CDR3s of CXCR3-positive naive cells than of CXCR3-negative naive cells.

These receptors are not linked to any known antigen. Libraries were UMI-labeled 5' RACE TRB cDNA. TCRdb re-called the 5' RACE reads; one entry per CDR3 protein, DNA not given. There are about 70,000 distinct CDR3 sequences in the sample, with approximately 0.72% held by the top ten. Input material: naive CXCR3+ CD8+ T cells from blood. Subset here: CD45RO-CCR7+CD27+CD95- naive CD8+ T cells expressing CXCR3 (TNR3+). These receptors were taken from a human donor in good health. Some clones in this sample may be carry-over from other donors' samples.

V gene TRBV12-3 or TRBV12-4 combines with J gene TRBJ2-1; there is no DNA to check the TCRdb D call of TRBD1. CDR3 size: 14 residues. The CDR3 spells CASSGADGYNEQFF.

This sequence joins TRBV12-3 or TRBV12-4 and TRBJ1-2; the D call of TRBD1 rests on TCRdb alone, since no DNA is present to check it. The CDR3 is made up of 13 amino acids. CDR3 sequence: CASSWTALYGYTF.

The chain links TRBV12-3 or TRBV12-4 to TRBJ2-1; TCRdb returns TRBD2, unconfirmable since there is no DNA. There are 13 residues in the CDR3. The CDR3 sequence is CASRLAGSNEQFF.

J is TRBJ2-3 and V is TRBV12-3 or TRBV12-4; TCRdb outputs TRBD1, but without DNA this stays unchecked. The length of the CDR3 is 14 residues. The CDR3 protein is CASTPTGGLDTQYF.

This chain connects TRBV9 to TRBJ2-1. This CDR3 has 12 amino acids. Looked up from germline, CDR1 is SGDLS and CDR2 is YYNGEE. The CDR3 region is CASNRNYNEQFF.

The chain carries TRBV29-1 and TRBJ2-5. The CDR3 sequence is 12 residues long. CDR1 and CDR2 (germline): SQVTM, ANQGSEA. The CDR3 here is CSVAGPIETQYF.

V gene TRBV7-6 combines with J gene TRBJ1-5; TCRdb calls TRBD1, which cannot be checked without DNA. CDR1 is SGHVS, CDR2 FNYEAQ, per germline. The CDR3 totals 16 residues. The CDR3 reads CASSLDCDRGEQPQHF.

The chain joins TRBV7-2 to TRBJ2-7; checking the TCRdb D call of TRBD1 is not possible without DNA. The germline V gene encodes CDR1 SGHTA and CDR2 FQGNSA. The CDR3 runs to 14 residues. The CDR3 loop is CASSLGGGEYEQYF.

The chain couples TRBV7-8 to TRBJ2-5. CDR1 and CDR2 (germline): SGHVS, FQNEAQ. CDR3 size: 18 residues. CDR3 residues: CASSLVVVSGEVRETQYF.

This chain connects TRBV6-2 or TRBV6-3 to TRBJ2-1; the TRBD2 assignment by TCRdb is unverifiable without DNA. The germline V gene has CDR1 MNHEY and CDR2 SVGEGT. This CDR3 region has 13 residues. The CDR3 sequence: CASLAVNYNEQFF.